This T cell receptor (beta chain) was sequenced during a study of blood T cell repertoires in COVID-19. The assay was immunoSEQ multiplex PCR, and TCRdb's table has in-frame clones only and misses some. The table records some 300,000 clones, just under 90% of them present only once. V lost 3 bases to trimming and J lost 1 base; unmatched junction nucleotides: 2. The germline gives CDR1 KGHSH, CDR2 LQKENI. The CDR3 runs to 15 residues. J is TRBJ2-2 and V is TRBV18; 7 nucleotides line up with TRBD1. Material for sequencing was PBMCs or T cells enriched from blood (not recorded which). The clonotype originates from a woman aged 45-59 years who had been exposed to COVID-19. The CDR3 nucleotides are TGTGCCAGCTCACCCGGGACAGTGAACACCGGGGAGCTGTTTTTT. This codes for CASSPGTVNTGELFF.